This is a list of T cell receptor beta chains from one sample in a study of shared clonotypes between healthy human individuals. Generated by immunoSEQ multiplex PCR, the TCRdb table keeps only in-frame clones and is missing some. The sample carries 2.3 million or so clones, over 85% recorded once. Sequencing was performed on naive CD4+ T cells from PBMCs. The receptors stem from a young man in good health. Some clones in this sample may be carry-over from other donors' samples. CDR3s include the opening cysteine and the closing phenylalanine or tryptophan. Each record gives: J gene, D gene, V gene, clone size, CDR3 protein, CDR3 DNA. The D gene is left open where the match is weak. Clone size appears in some rows only: once, few, many, or a class for an expanded clone.

>TRBJ2-3|TRBD1|TRBV9|.
CASSGVQGHYTDTQYF
TGTGCCAGCAGCGGTGTACAGGGGCACTACACAGATACGCAGTATTTT
>TRBJ2-5|.|TRBV4-1|.
CASSQEGISQETQYF
TGCGCCAGCAGCCAAGAAGGCATATCTCAAGAGACCCAGTACTTC
>TRBJ1-4|.|TRBV27|.
CASSSTGRGEKLFF
TGTGCCAGCAGCTCAACCGGACGGGGGGAAAAACTGTTTTTT
>TRBJ2-1|.|TRBV9|.
CASSVAAGKVNEQFF
TGTGCCAGCAGCGTAGCGGCGGGAAAGGTCAATGAGCAGTTCTTC
>TRBJ2-4|.|TRBV29-1|.
CSVEVRRGVKNIQYF
TGCAGCGTTGAAGTAAGACGGGGTGTCAAAAACATTCAGTACTTC
>TRBJ2-7|.|TRBV11-1|.
CASSGRTTAYEQYF
TGTGCCAGCAGCGGAAGGACCACTGCCTACGAGCAGTACTTC
>TRBJ1-1|TRBD1|TRBV27|few
CASSFWDSRTSEAFF
TGTGCCAGCAGTTTCTGGGACAGCCGAACGAGTGAAGCTTTCTTT
>TRBJ2-3|.|TRBV9|.
CASSPSGTDTQYF
TGTGCCAGCAGCCCCAGCGGGACAGATACGCAGTATTTT
>TRBJ2-7|.|TRBV5-1|.
CASSLETPSYEQYF
TGCGCCAGCAGCTTGGAAACCCCCTCCTACGAGCAGTACTTC
>TRBJ1-2|TRBD1|TRBV7-8|once
CASSLDGTGGRGYTF
TGTGCCAGCAGCTTAGATGGGACAGGGGGCAGGGGCTACACCTTC
>TRBJ1-1|.|TRBV6-6|.
CATLGHLNTEAFF
TGTGCCACCCTCGGACACCTGAACACTGAAGCTTTCTTT
>TRBJ2-5|TRBD2|TRBV5-1|.
CASSELATGQETQYF
TGCGCCAGCAGCGAACTAGCGACCGGCCAAGAGACCCAGTACTTC
>TRBJ2-7|.|TRBV6-6|.
CASSYSIVLSHEQYF
TGTGCCAGCAGTTACTCGATAGTTCTTTCCCACGAGCAGTACTTC
>TRBJ1-3|TRBD1|TRBV9|.
CASSAGTAGNTIYF
TGTGCCAGCAGCGCCGGGACAGCTGGAAACACCATATATTTT
>TRBJ2-2|.|TRBV6-5|.
CASSQDSSTGELFF
TGTGCCAGCAGTCAGGACTCAAGTACCGGGGAGCTGTTTTTT
>TRBJ2-1|.|TRBV18|.
CASSAILNHNEQFF
TGTGCCAGCTCGGCCATCCTGAACCACAATGAGCAGTTCTTC
>TRBJ2-1|.|TRBV4-2|.
CASSQDENSGSLNEQFF
TGTGCCAGCAGCCAAGATGAGAATAGCGGATCCTTAAATGAGCAGTTCTTC
>TRBJ2-4|.|TRBV6-5|.
CASSYSYDTAKNIQYF
TGTGCCAGCAGTTACTCGTATGACACAGCCAAAAACATTCAGTACTTC
>TRBJ2-7|TRBD1|TRBV6-5|.
CASSYSGQGAWEQYF
TGTGCCAGCAGTTACTCTGGCCAGGGGGCCTGGGAGCAGTACTTC
>TRBJ2-2|.|TRBV6-5|.
CASSPLTNTGELFF
TGTGCCAGCAGTCCGCTTACGAACACCGGGGAGCTGTTTTTT
>TRBJ2-7|.|TRBV6-6|few
CAGGRDSYEQYF
TGTGCCGGCGGGCGGGATAGTTACGAGCAGTACTTC
>TRBJ2-7|.|TRBV16|.
CASSQSRGRARDEQYF
TGTGCCAGCAGCCAATCGAGGGGGAGAGCTAGAGACGAGCAGTACTTC
>TRBJ2-1|TRBD2|TRBV27|once
CASSFYLRGLAGEKNEQFF
TGTGCCAGCAGTTTCTACCTTAGGGGACTAGCGGGAGAAAAAAATGAGCAGTTCTTC
>TRBJ2-7|.|TRBV6-1|.
CASSATGNEQYF
TGTGCCAGCAGCGCAACAGGGAACGAGCAGTACTTC
>TRBJ2-1|TRBD2|TRBV5-4|.
CASSLLTPGRDEQFF
TGTGCCAGCAGCCTTCTTACCCCCGGGAGGGATGAGCAGTTCTTC
>TRBJ2-1|TRBD2|TRBV11-2|.
CASSSRTSGRNEQFF
TGTGCCAGCAGCTCAAGGACTAGCGGGAGGAATGAGCAGTTCTTC
>TRBJ1-5|.|TRBV28|once
CASSLSGRFNQPQHF
TGTGCCAGCAGTTTAAGTGGCAGGTTCAATCAGCCCCAGCATTTT
>TRBJ1-1|.|TRBV19|.
CASSIGGVHTEAFF
TGTGCCAGTAGTATTGGAGGGGTGCACACTGAAGCTTTCTTT
>TRBJ2-7|TRBD2|TRBV7-9|.
CASSLAGTSHEQYF
TGTGCCAGCAGCTTAGCCGGGACTAGCCACGAGCAGTACTTC
>TRBJ2-6|.|TRBV4-3|.
CASSQDFGGSDPGANVLTF
TGCGCCAGCAGCCAAGATTTCGGGGGATCGGACCCTGGGGCCAACGTCCTGACTTTC
>TRBJ2-5|TRBD2|TRBV4-1|.
CASSRGGTQETQYF
TGCGCCAGCAGCCGGGGGGGGACCCAAGAGACCCAGTACTTC
>TRBJ2-1|.|TRBV5-1|.
CASSSHGTPNNEQFF
TGCGCCAGCAGCTCCCACGGGACACCCAACAATGAGCAGTTCTTC
>TRBJ2-3|TRBD2|TRBV11-3|.
CASSLRTSGYTDTQYF
TGTGCCAGCAGTTTGAGGACTAGCGGGTACACAGATACGCAGTATTTT
>TRBJ2-7|TRBD2|TRBV7-9|.
CASSPGTSGSYEQYF
TGTGCCAGCAGCCCGGGGACTAGCGGGAGCTACGAGCAGTACTTC
>TRBJ1-5|.|TRBV10-3|.
CATRSSDQPQHF
TGTGCCACTAGGAGCAGCGATCAGCCCCAGCATTTT
>TRBJ1-4|.|TRBV27|.
CASSPLGPYGEKLFF
TGTGCCAGCAGTCCATTGGGACCTTACGGTGAAAAACTGTTTTTT
>TRBJ2-1|.|TRBV7-7|.
CASSLVPPGDNEQFF
TGTGCCAGCAGCTTAGTGCCGCCGGGAGACAATGAGCAGTTCTTC
>TRBJ2-7|TRBD2|TRBV28|.
CASSLPAGAPYEQYF
TGTGCCAGCAGCCTTCCTGCGGGAGCGCCGTACGAGCAGTACTTC
>TRBJ2-7|.|TRBV7-3|once
CASSLSRDYEQYF
TGTGCCAGCAGCTTAAGTCGGGATTACGAGCAGTACTTC
>TRBJ2-1|.|TRBV7-6|.
CASGLSDSYNEQFF
TGTGCCAGCGGGCTAAGCGACTCCTACAATGAGCAGTTCTTC
>TRBJ2-3|.|TRBV7-9|.
CASLGLASTDTQYF
TGTGCCAGCCTAGGACTGGCTAGCACAGATACGCAGTATTTT
>TRBJ2-7|TRBD1|TRBV28|.
CASTAGTGGYEQYF
TGTGCCAGCACCGCTGGGACAGGGGGGTACGAGCAGTACTTC
>TRBJ1-5|.|TRBV28|.
CASSWDLNSNQPQHF
TGTGCCAGCAGTTGGGACCTTAATAGCAATCAGCCCCAGCATTTT
>TRBJ2-1|.|TRBV10-3|.
CAITPGSGPEQFF
TGTGCCATCACCCCAGGGAGCGGGCCTGAGCAGTTCTTC
>TRBJ2-1|TRBD2|TRBV27|.
CASSGSPYNEQFF
TGTGCCAGTAGCGGGAGCCCCTACAATGAGCAGTTCTTC
>TRBJ1-2|TRBD1|TRBV28|.
CASSTTPQDRAGYTF
TGTGCCAGCAGCACAACCCCTCAGGACAGGGCTGGCTACACCTTC